This T cell receptor beta chain is from a study of OX40 agonist ivuxolimab in advanced cancers. On cycle 4 day 1 and cycle 7 day 1, as well as at baseline, blood was sampled. Repertoires were generated with immunoSEQ multiplex PCR, while TCRdb's copy carries only in-frame clones and drops some. This table holds 30,000 to 40,000 clones, 92% found once. The sample consisted of CD4+ or CD8+ T cells sorted from blood, taken in a trial of the OX40 agonist ivuxolimab. The TCR originated in an adult with an advanced solid tumor such as melanoma, head and neck, liver or kidney cancer.

This CDR3 reads CASRTGNYDNQPQHF. CDR3 nucleotides: TGTGCCAGCAGGACAGGGAACTATGACAATCAGCCCCAGCATTTT. The V gene is TRBV6-5, the J gene TRBJ1-5, with 7 bases aligning to TRBD1. Per germline, CDR1 MNHEY and CDR2 SVGAGI. Trimming took 6 bases from V and 3 from J; bases not matched to a gene: 8. This CDR3 is built from 15 residues.